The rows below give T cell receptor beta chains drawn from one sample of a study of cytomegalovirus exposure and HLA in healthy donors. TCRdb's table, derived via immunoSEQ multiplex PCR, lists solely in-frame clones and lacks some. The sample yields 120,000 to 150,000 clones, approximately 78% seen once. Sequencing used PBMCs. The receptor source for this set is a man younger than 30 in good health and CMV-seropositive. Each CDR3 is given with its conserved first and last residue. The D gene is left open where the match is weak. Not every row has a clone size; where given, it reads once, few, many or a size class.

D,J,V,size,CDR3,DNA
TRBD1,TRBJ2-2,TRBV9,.,CASSVGQGTSPGELFF,TGTGCCAGCAGCGTAGGACAGGGTACTTCCCCCGGGGAGCTGTTTTTT
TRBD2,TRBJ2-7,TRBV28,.,CASSFWGGTYEQYF,TGTGCCAGCAGCTTCTGGGGGGGGACCTACGAGCAGTACTTC
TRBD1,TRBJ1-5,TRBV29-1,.,CSVVTGVSNQPQHF,TGCAGCGTCGTTACAGGGGTTAGCAATCAGCCCCAGCATTTT
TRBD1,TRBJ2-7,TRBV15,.,CATSRTGASDEQYF,TGTGCCACCAGCAGGACAGGGGCCTCCGACGAGCAGTACTTC
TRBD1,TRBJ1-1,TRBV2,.,CASSDGTGNLGTEAFF,TGTGCCAGCAGTGATGGGACAGGGAACTTGGGCACTGAAGCTTTCTTT
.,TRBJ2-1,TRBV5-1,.,CASSLSGPYNEQFF,TGCGCCAGCAGCTTAAGCGGGCCCTACAATGAGCAGTTCTTC
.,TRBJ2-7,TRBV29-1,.,CSVGPGNDHEQYF,TGCAGCGTTGGTCCCGGGAATGACCACGAGCAGTACTTC
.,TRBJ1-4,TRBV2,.,CASSEADWKLFF,TGTGCCAGCAGTGAGGCAGATTGGAAACTGTTTTTT
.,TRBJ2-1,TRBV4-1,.,CASSQVLADPYNEQFF,TGCGCCAGCAGCCAAGTTTTAGCGGACCCATACAATGAGCAGTTCTTC
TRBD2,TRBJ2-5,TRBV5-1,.,CASSPPIWGGQETQYF,TGCGCCAGCAGTCCACCAATTTGGGGAGGGCAAGAGACCCAGTACTTC
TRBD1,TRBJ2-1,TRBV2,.,CASSDMGQSSTYEQFF,TGTGCCAGCAGCGATATGGGACAGAGTTCTACCTATGAGCAGTTCTTC
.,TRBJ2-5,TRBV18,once,CASSHPLQRETQYF,TGTGCCAGCTCACACCCATTGCAACGGGAGACCCAGTACTTC
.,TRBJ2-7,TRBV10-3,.,CAMRARDTDYEQYF,TGTGCCATGAGGGCCAGGGACACTGACTACGAGCAGTACTTC
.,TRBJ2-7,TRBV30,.,CAWSARMSSYEQYF,TGTGCCTGGAGTGCTAGAATGAGCTCCTACGAGCAGTACTTC
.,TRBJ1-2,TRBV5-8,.,CASSSTGPGSGYTF,TGTGCCAGCAGCTCCACAGGGCCGGGTAGTGGCTACACCTTC
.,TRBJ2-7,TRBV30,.,CAWSVADVRSYEQYF,TGTGCCTGGAGTGTAGCGGATGTTCGATCCTACGAGCAGTACTTC
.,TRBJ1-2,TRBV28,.,CASSSQGAGAAGLSYGYTF,TGTGCCAGCAGCTCCCAAGGGGCAGGGGCCGCCGGTTTGAGTTATGGCTACACCTTC
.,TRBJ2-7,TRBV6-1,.,CASTRQASYEQYF,TGTGCCAGCACCAGACAGGCGTCCTACGAGCAGTACTTC
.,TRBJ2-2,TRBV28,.,CASSRRGTGELFF,TGTGCCAGCAGCCGCCGGGGGACCGGGGAGCTGTTTTTT
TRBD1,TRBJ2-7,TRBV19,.,CASSLGTESYEQYF,TGTGCCAGTAGTTTAGGGACAGAATCCTACGAGCAGTACTTC
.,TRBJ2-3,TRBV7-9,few,CASSLAQADTQYF,TGTGCCAGCAGCTTAGCCCAGGCAGATACGCAGTATTTT
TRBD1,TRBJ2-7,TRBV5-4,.,CASSFRRGTKQYF,TGTGCCAGCAGCTTCCGCAGGGGGACGAAGCAGTACTTC
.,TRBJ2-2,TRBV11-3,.,CASSLVLGLNTGELFF,TGTGCCAGCAGCTTAGTATTGGGACTGAACACCGGGGAGCTGTTTTTT
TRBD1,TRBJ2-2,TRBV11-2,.,CASSVQGAPGTGELFF,TGTGCCAGCAGCGTACAGGGGGCTCCGGGGACCGGGGAGCTGTTTTTT
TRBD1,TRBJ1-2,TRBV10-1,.,CASSGQGANYGYTF,TGCGCCAGCAGTGGACAGGGAGCTAACTATGGCTACACCTTC
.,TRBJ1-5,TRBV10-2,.,CASRDRDNRNQPQHF,TGCGCCAGCAGGGACCGGGACAACCGCAATCAGCCCCAGCATTTT
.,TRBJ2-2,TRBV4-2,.,CASSPLQRTNTGELFF,TGTGCCAGCAGTCCCCTTCAGCGGACGAACACCGGGGAGCTGTTTTTT
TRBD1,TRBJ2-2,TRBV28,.,CASSFPGQMITGELFF,TGTGCCAGCAGTTTCCCGGGACAGATGATCACCGGGGAGCTGTTTTTT
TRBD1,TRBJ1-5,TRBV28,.,CASSLLDRERMQPQHF,TGTGCCAGCAGTCTCCTTGACAGGGAACGAATGCAGCCCCAGCATTTT
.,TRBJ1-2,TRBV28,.,CASGQQGGSTAGGYTF,TGTGCCAGCGGCCAACAGGGTGGATCGACTGCGGGCGGCTACACCTTC
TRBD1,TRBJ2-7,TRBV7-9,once,CASSLDRGDEQYF,TGTGCCAGCAGCCTGGACAGGGGAGACGAGCAGTACTTC
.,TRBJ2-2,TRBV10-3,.,CAIISSPGAGELFF,TGTGCCATCATAAGTTCGCCAGGGGCCGGGGAGCTGTTTTTT
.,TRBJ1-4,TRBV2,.,CASSRTVPNEKLFF,TGTGCCAGCAGTCGGACAGTGCCTAATGAAAAACTGTTTTTT
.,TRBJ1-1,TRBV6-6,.,CASRLAEGTEAFF,TGTGCCAGCAGGTTGGCGGAGGGCACTGAAGCTTTCTTT
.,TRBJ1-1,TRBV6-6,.,CASREGRAEAFF,TGTGCCAGCCGAGAGGGGAGGGCTGAAGCTTTCTTT
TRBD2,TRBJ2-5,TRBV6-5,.,CASSYKGGQWEQYF,TGTGCCAGCAGTTACAAGGGAGGGCAATGGGAGCAGTACTTC
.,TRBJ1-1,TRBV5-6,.,CASSLMTVNTEAFF,TGTGCCAGCAGCTTGATGACAGTGAACACTGAAGCTTTCTTT
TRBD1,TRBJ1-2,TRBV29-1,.,CSVEDRGYDGYTF,TGCAGCGTTGAAGACAGGGGGTACGATGGCTACACCTTC
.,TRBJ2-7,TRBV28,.,CASSLHSRSYEQYF,TGTGCCAGCAGTTTACACAGTCGCTCCTACGAGCAGTACTTC
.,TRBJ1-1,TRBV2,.,CARTGEAFF,TGTGCCCGCACGGGTGAAGCTTTCTTT
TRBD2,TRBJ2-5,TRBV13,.,CASSSLAVSGRPGETQYF,TGTGCCAGCAGCTCCCTGGCCGTGAGCGGGAGGCCTGGAGAGACCCAGTACTTC
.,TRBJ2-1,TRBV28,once,CASSFTGGGGPYNEQFF,TGTGCCAGCAGTTTCACAGGTGGGGGAGGTCCCTACAATGAGCAGTTCTTC
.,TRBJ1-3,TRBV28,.,CASSSRVAGNTIYF,TGTGCCAGCAGTTCCCGGGTGGCGGGAAACACCATATATTTT
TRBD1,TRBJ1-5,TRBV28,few,CASSPGQGRSQPQHF,TGTGCCAGCAGCCCAGGACAGGGCAGGAGCCAGCCCCAGCATTTT
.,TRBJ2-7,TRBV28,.,CASSLRGLGEQYF,TGTGCCAGCAGTTTAAGGGGTTTAGGCGAGCAGTACTTC
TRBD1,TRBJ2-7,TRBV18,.,CASSPGTVSYEQYF,TGTGCCAGCTCACCAGGGACAGTCAGCTACGAGCAGTACTTC
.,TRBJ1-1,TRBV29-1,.,CSVVGGLTEAFF,TGCAGCGTTGTCGGGGGGTTAACTGAAGCTTTCTTT
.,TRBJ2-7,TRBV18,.,CASSQGQHISYEQYF,TGTGCCAGCTCACAGGGACAACACATCTCCTACGAGCAGTACTTC
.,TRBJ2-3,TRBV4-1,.,CASSATGLGTDTQYF,TGCGCCAGCAGCGCTACAGGGTTAGGCACAGATACGCAGTATTTT
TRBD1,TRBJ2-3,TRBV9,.,CASSLRDRGRDTQYF,TGTGCCAGCAGCCTAAGGGACAGGGGGCGGGATACGCAGTATTTT
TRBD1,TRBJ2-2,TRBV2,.,CASSRTGIPTNTGELFF,TGTGCCAGCAGCCGGACAGGGATCCCCACGAACACCGGGGAGCTGTTTTTT
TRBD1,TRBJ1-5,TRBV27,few,CASSLSQTGGQPQHF,TGTGCCAGCAGTTTATCACAAACAGGGGGTCAGCCCCAGCATTTT
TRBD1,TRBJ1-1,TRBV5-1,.,CASSSTQGAITEAFF,TGCGCCAGCAGCTCAACACAGGGGGCGATCACTGAAGCTTTCTTT
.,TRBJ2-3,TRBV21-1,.,CASEDRITDTQYF,TGTGCCAGCGAGGACAGGATCACAGATACGCAGTATTTT
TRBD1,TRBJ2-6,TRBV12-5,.,CAARQGSSGANVLTF,TGTGCCGCCCGACAGGGAAGCTCTGGGGCCAACGTCCTGACTTTC